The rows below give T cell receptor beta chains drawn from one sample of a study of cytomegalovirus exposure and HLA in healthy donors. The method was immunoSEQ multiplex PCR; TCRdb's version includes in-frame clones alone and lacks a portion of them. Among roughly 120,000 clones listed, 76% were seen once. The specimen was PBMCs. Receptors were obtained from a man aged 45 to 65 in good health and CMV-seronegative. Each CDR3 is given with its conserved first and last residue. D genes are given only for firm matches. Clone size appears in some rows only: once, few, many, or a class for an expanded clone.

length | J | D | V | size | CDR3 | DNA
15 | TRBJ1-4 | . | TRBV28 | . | CASSLTGSNNEKLFF | TGTGCCAGCAGTTTAACAGGGTCGAATAATGAAAAACTGTTTTTT
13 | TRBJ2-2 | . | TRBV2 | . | CASTVVSSGELFF | TGTGCCAGCACGGTAGTATCATCCGGGGAGCTGTTTTTT
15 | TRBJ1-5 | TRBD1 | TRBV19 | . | CASRDTGGDNQPQHF | TGTGCCAGTAGGGACACAGGGGGGGACAATCAGCCCCAGCATTTT
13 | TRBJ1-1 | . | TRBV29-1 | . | CSVDPGWNTEAFF | TGCAGCGTTGACCCGGGGTGGAACACTGAAGCTTTCTTT
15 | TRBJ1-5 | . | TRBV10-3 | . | CAISDERDRNQPQHF | TGTGCCATCAGTGATGAGAGGGATAGAAATCAGCCCCAGCATTTT
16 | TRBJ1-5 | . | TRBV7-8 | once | CASSSSGGFSNQPQHF | TGTGCCAGCAGCTCGTCGGGGGGGTTCAGCAATCAGCCCCAGCATTTT
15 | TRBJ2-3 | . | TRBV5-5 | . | CASSRRGLHTDTQYF | TGTGCCAGCAGCCGGAGGGGGCTCCACACAGATACGCAGTATTTT
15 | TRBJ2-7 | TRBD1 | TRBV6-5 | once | CASSRDRQGAYEQYF | TGTGCCAGCAGTAGGGATCGACAGGGGGCGTACGAGCAGTACTTC
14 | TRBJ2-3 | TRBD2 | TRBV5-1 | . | CASSLGRGTDTQYF | TGCGCCAGCAGCCTGGGGAGGGGCACAGATACGCAGTATTTT
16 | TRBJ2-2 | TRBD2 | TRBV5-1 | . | CASSLAAGGNTGELFF | TGCGCCAGCAGCTTGGCAGCGGGGGGGAACACCGGGGAGCTGTTTTTT
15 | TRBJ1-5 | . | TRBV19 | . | CATKETAYSNQPQHF | TGTGCCACCAAGGAGACAGCTTATAGCAATCAGCCCCAGCATTTT
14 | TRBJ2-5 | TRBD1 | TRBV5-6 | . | CASSFDREVGTQYF | TGTGCCAGCAGCTTCGACAGGGAAGTCGGGACCCAGTACTTC
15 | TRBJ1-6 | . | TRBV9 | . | CASSVRVDYNSPLHF | TGTGCCAGCAGCGTACGAGTAGACTATAATTCACCCCTCCACTTT
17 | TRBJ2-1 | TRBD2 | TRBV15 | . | CATSRGLAGSSYNEQFF | TGTGCCACCAGCAGAGGACTAGCGGGAAGCTCCTACAATGAGCAGTTCTTC
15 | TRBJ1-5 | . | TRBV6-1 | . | CASSEAMDKTQPQHF | TGTGCCAGCAGTGAAGCAATGGACAAGACACAGCCCCAGCATTTT
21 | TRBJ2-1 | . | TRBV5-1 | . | CASSSTPTGARTSAVHNEQFF | TGCGCCAGCAGCAGTACCCCGACAGGGGCTCGGACTAGCGCGGTCCACAATGAGCAGTTCTTC
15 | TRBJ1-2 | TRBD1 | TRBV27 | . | CASSLEGQGRYGYTF | TGTGCCAGCAGTCTGGAGGGACAGGGGCGATATGGCTACACCTTC
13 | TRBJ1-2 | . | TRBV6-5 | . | CASRPGVIYGYTF | TGTGCCAGCAGACCAGGGGTTATCTATGGCTACACCTTC